A single sample is the source of the 13 T cell receptor beta chains below, sequenced in a study of CD8+ T cells in alopecia areata. Following RNA extraction, reverse transcription yielded cDNA that acted as the sequencing template. TCRdb's copy holds only in-frame clones and misses some; the assay was immunoSEQ multiplex PCR. Here the sample spans around 200,000 clones, 63% being singletons. Here the sequenced sample was CD4+ T cells sorted from blood, taken at week 0. These receptor sequences come from a human donor with alopecia areata.

The CDR3 loop is CASSSFTRGQSGYTF. The CDR3 coding sequence is TGTGCCAGCAGTTCCTTTACCAGGGGGCAGAGTGGCTACACCTTC. The chain is built from TRBV27 and TRBJ1-2; 8 nucleotides line up with TRBD1. CDR1 and CDR2 from the germline V gene are MNHEY and SMNVEV (reference sequence). The CDR3 length is 15 residues. The trim removed 4 bases at V and 7 bases at J, leaving 11 bases unmatched.

The gene calls are TRBV2 and TRBJ1-1; 8 bases are a match to TRBD1. Trimming cost V 6 bases and J 3 bases; bases outside gene matches: 6. The CDR3 contains 14 residues. Germline V CDR1 and CDR2: SNHLY, FYNNEI. CDR3 loop: CASRGDRGYTEAFF. CDR3 bases: TGTGCCAGCAGAGGTGACAGGGGATACACTGAAGCTTTCTTT.

This clone appeared a few times. The J gene is TRBJ1-1, the V gene TRBV29-1; D unclear. The germline V and J ends were trimmed by 7 bases and 0 bases, with 9 bases remaining between them. Per the germline V gene, CDR1 is SQVTM and CDR2 is ANQGSEA. The CDR3 has 12 amino acids. In nucleotides, the CDR3 is TGCAGCGCTGGACTCCTGAACACTGAAGCTTTCTTT. Translating gives CSAGLLNTEAFF.

This clone has more than one count but fewer than ten. The J gene is TRBJ1-1, the V gene TRBV29-1; 8 bases map to TRBD1. V lost 4 bases to trimming and J lost 1 base; unmatched junction nucleotides: 8. This CDR3 comprises 15 residues. Germline V gene sequence: CDR1 SQVTM, CDR2 ANQGSEA. CDR3 amino acids: CSVVRDGQGNTEAFF. The CDR3 DNA reads as TGCAGCGTTGTCAGGGACGGACAGGGGAACACTGAAGCTTTCTTT.

This clone has just a few counts. V and J are TRBV19 and TRBJ1-5; no reliable D call. Germline CDR1 is LNHDA and CDR2 is SQIVND (reference sequence). The CDR3 contains 15 residues. V lost 7 bases and J 4 bases, leaving 17 bases between the germline ends. CDR3 sequence reads: CASTNPPGRNQPQHF. CDR3 sequence (DNA): TGTGCCAGTACCAACCCCCCAGGTAGGAATCAGCCCCAGCATTTT.

The chain employs TRBV11-2 and TRBJ2-7, with unresolved D. Germline V gene sequence: CDR1 SGHAT, CDR2 FQNNGV. The CDR3 is made up of 11 amino acids. Trimming pared 5 bases from V and 5 bases from J, leaving 7 bases between. In DNA form, the CDR3 reads TGTGCCAGCAGCCCAACACACGAGCAGTACTTC. It translates to CASSPTHEQYF.

This clone has more than one count but fewer than ten. This specimen includes other DNA sequences encoding the same CDR3. J is TRBJ2-2 and V is TRBV29-1; 9 bases align to TRBD2. The CDR3 is 14 amino acids. The V gene's germline CDR1 is SQVTM and CDR2 ANQGSEA. Losses at the gene ends were 7 bases for V and 2 bases for J; bases not matched to a gene: 5. This chain's CDR3 is CSASSGANTGELFF. DNA for the CDR3: TGCAGCGCTTCTAGCGGGGCCAACACCGGGGAGCTGTTTTTT.

Details on this clone: Other nucleotide sequences from this sample produce the same CDR3. The V gene is TRBV5-1, the J gene TRBJ2-7; D is uncertain. Trimming cost V 3 bases and J 0 bases, with 4 bases left between them. CDR1 is SGHRS and CDR2 is YFSETQ in the germline V gene. The CDR3 is 12 residues long. CDR3 protein: CASSSGSYEQYF. The CDR3, as DNA: TGCGCCAGCAGCTCGGGCTCCTACGAGCAGTACTTC.

V usage is TRBV21-1 and J usage is TRBJ2-1; the table's D call, TRBD1, was not checked against the DNA. TRBV21-1 is a pseudogene segment. This CDR3 is 17 amino acids long. CDR3 DNA: TGTGCCAGCAGCAAAGCGCTTGGGACAGGCAGAAACGATGAGCAGTTCTTC. The encoded protein is CASSKALGTGRNDEQFF.

The chain has TRBV29-1 and TRBJ1-5; 9 positions agree with TRBD1. Germline assignment: CDR1 SQVTM and CDR2 ANQGSEA. The CDR3 is 13 amino acids. The J segment lost 2 bases and the V segment lost 7 bases, leaving 3 bases of the junction unmatched. This CDR3 reads CSAGQGGNQPQHF. In nucleotides, the CDR3 is TGCAGCGCGGGACAGGGTGGCAATCAGCCCCAGCATTTT.

V is TRBV5-1 and J is TRBJ2-3, with D tentatively TRBD2 (5 bases). The CDR3 totals 16 residues. With 0 bases removed from V and 1 base from J, the gap between germline ends came to 12 bases. The germline gives CDR1 SGHRS, CDR2 YFSETQ. CDR3: CASSLDGVTRTDTQYF. CDR3 DNA sequence: TGCGCCAGCAGCTTGGACGGGGTTACTCGCACAGATACGCAGTATTTT.

This clone was observed a few times. The chain joins TRBV20-1 to TRBJ1-3; D gene unclear. CDR1 and CDR2 (germline): DFQATT, SNEGSKA (reference sequence). V lost 2 bases to trimming and J lost 5 bases, with 4 bases between them. CDR3 size: 11 residues. CDR3 sequence: CSARTRNTIYF. CDR3 DNA sequence: TGCAGTGCTAGAACCCGAAACACCATATATTTT.

This clone has just a few counts. Other DNA sequences within the sample encode an identical CDR3. The J gene is TRBJ2-6, the V gene TRBV9, with D unresolved. This CDR3 is built from 15 residues. V shed 0 bases and J shed 0 bases, with 4 bases lying between them. Looked up from germline, CDR1 is SGDLS and CDR2 is YYNGEE. The chain's CDR3 is CASSVGGSGANVLTF. The CDR3 nucleotides are TGTGCCAGCAGCGTAGGTGGCTCTGGGGCCAACGTCCTGACTTTC.